This T cell receptor beta chain was recovered during a study of blood T cell repertoires in COVID-19 (dated by TCRdb to about 2020). Describing the broader study: Collaborator samples came from the United States, Italy and Spain and covered acute and convalescent phases of COVID-19. The material from the prospective study consisted of cDNA or gDNA derived from T cells, B-cell-depleted T cells, or PBMCs. The dataset comprised deeply sampled blood TCRbeta repertoires from subjects exposed to, actively infected with, or recovered from COVID-19. A freely available public database, intended as a resource for researchers studying the immune response to SARS-CoV-2, is where the repertoires were released. Samples came from the ongoing ImmuneRACE study (first 160 participants) plus 1,254 subjects from 6 global collaborators. A de-identified subject ID, COVID-19 status, age in years and sex were almost always included in the sample metadata. Where available, HLA class I and class II types were obtained from metadata supplied by the sample provider rather than from assay-based typing. The full study reports these points: Clinical and demographic metadata were provided uncurated, with the amount varying by source and participant.

From V the trimming removes 4 bases and from J it removes 2 bases, while the gene matches leave 4 bases of the junction unaccounted for. The CDR3 has 16 amino acids, counting the end cysteine and phenylalanine. Of all the DNA, just the CDR3 is kept, 48 bases in frame from base 1. Looking up the germline V gene yields CDR1 SGDLS and CDR2 YYNGEE. TCRbeta CDR3 regions were amplified from genomic DNA using the immunoSEQ Assay, a bias-controlled multiplex PCR. In the original analysis: The number of nucleated cells in each sample was estimated by amplification of reference gene primers within the assay. Sequence reads were collapsed and filtered to measure the absolute abundance of every unique TCRbeta CDR3 rearrangement. For each sample, productive Simpson clonality was calculated as the square root of Simpson's diversity index over productive rearrangements. TCRdb mirrors the immuneACCESS table, restricted to in-frame sequences. Some clones are absent from its copies; in checked studies, under half trace to an unresolved V gene, and the reason for the others is unknown. V, J and clone size are those of that table, while D and trimming were read from the DNA. The sample records 53,000 or so clones, around 72% of which are singletons. The ten largest clones take up 15% of the sample.

As concerns this clone: Its antigen has not been determined. Base qualities are not provided; no much larger clone lies one nucleotide away.

Whole blood was collected in K2EDTA tubes by collaborating institutions according to the institutions' own protocols. For TCRbeta analysis, collaborators shipped samples as frozen whole blood, isolated PBMCs, or DNA extracted from either of those sample types. This chain is built from TRBV9 and TRBJ2-3, and TRBD2 aligns with 13 junction nucleotides. The sequence derives from a human donor with active or convalescent COVID-19. The donor label of this sample is uncertain. Sequencing was done on a sample of peripheral blood. This receptor carries the CDR3 CASSLGLAGATDTQYF. The bases are TGTGCCAGCAGCCTAGGACTAGCGGGAGCCACAGATACGCAGTATTTT.